A selection of T cell receptor beta chains follows, all from one sample in a study of blood T cell repertoires in COVID-19. Clones were sequenced by immunoSEQ multiplex PCR, and TCRdb holds only the in-frame ones, with some missing. This sample yields some 160,000 clones, of which roughly 80% are seen a single time; approximately 13% belongs to the top ten. Material for sequencing was peripheral blood. The origin of the receptors is a woman over 75 with acute or convalescent COVID-19. Both conserved end residues are part of each CDR3. The D gene is left open where the match is weak. Clone size is stated in some rows and not others, as once, few, many or a class when expanded.

v_gene	abundance	j_gene	d_gene	CDR3nt	CDR3aa
TRBV11-1	-	TRBJ2-3	-	TGTGCCAGCAGCAAACAGGGATATGGCACAGATACGCAGTATTTT	CASSKQGYGTDTQYF
TRBV7-9	-	TRBJ2-7	TRBD2	TGTGCCAGCAGCTCTATCGGGACTAGCGGCTACGAGCAGTACTTC	CASSSIGTSGYEQYF
TRBV5-4	-	TRBJ1-1	-	TGTGCCAGCAGCTTGGAGGCGCGGACTGAAGCTTTCTTT	CASSLEARTEAFF
TRBV6-6	-	TRBJ1-4	-	TGTGCCAGCAGTAATCGAGAGGCGAAACTGTTTTTT	CASSNREAKLFF
TRBV6-5	-	TRBJ1-4	-	TGTGCCAGCAGGAAGCATCGACAGTTAAAAGGCGGACTGTTTTTT	CASRKHRQLKGGLFF
TRBV7-2	-	TRBJ1-2	-	TGTGCCAGCAGCCTGAACCGGGGTGGCTACACCTTC	CASSLNRGGYTF
TRBV10-2	-	TRBJ2-3	-	TGCGCCAGCAGCCGTGGAGGCGGCACAGATACGCAGTATTTT	CASSRGGGTDTQYF
TRBV5-1	-	TRBJ1-4	-	TGCGCCAGCAGCTTGGGTTTCGCACAGGGAAAAGGTGAAAAACTGTTTTTT	CASSLGFAQGKGEKLFF
TRBV6-5	-	TRBJ1-6	-	TGTGCCAGCACTCCCCAGGGAGGGGATTCACCCCTCCACTTT	CASTPQGGDSPLHF
TRBV30	-	TRBJ2-7	TRBD2	TGTGCCTGGGGGGTTACGGGAAGCGGGACTGGCTACGAGCAGTACTTC	CAWGVTGSGTGYEQYF
TRBV4-2	-	TRBJ1-2	-	TGTGCCAGCAGCCAAGAAGCAGGGGAAAACTATGGCTACACCTTC	CASSQEAGENYGYTF
TRBV11-2	-	TRBJ1-5	-	TGTGCCAGCAGCTCACAGGGAAATCAGCCCCAGCATTTT	CASSSQGNQPQHF
TRBV3-1/TRBV3-2	-	TRBJ1-4	TRBD1	TGTGCCAGCGGCCCCCGACAGGGGGGTCAGAATAAACTGTTTTTT	CASGPRQGGQNKLFF
TRBV6-5	-	TRBJ1-2	-	TGTGCCAGCAGATACTACGGACGGGGGACCTATGGCTACACCTTC	CASRYYGRGTYGYTF
TRBV7-7	-	TRBJ1-2	-	TGTGCTAGCAGCCGACAGCTCACTTGCGGCTACACCTTC	CASSRQLTCGYTF
TRBV28	-	TRBJ2-7	TRBD2	TGTGCCAGCACCCGACTAGCGGGGAGCTACGAGCAGTACTTC	CASTRLAGSYEQYF
TRBV5-1	-	TRBJ2-7	-	TGCGCCAGCAACACCGCCGAGGCCGTCCTGGAGCAGTACTTC	CASNTAEAVLEQYF
TRBV9	-	TRBJ2-7	-	TGTGCCAGCCCGGTCCCATCCTACGAGCAGTACTTC	CASPVPSYEQYF
TRBV25-1	-	TRBJ1-6	-	TGTGCCAGCAGTCCCGGAGGTAGTGGCACCTATAATTCACCCCTCCACTTT	CASSPGGSGTYNSPLHF
TRBV27	once	TRBJ2-1	-	TGTGCCACTATGTCCGCCGGGAACTCCGGTCGTAATGAGCAGTTCTTC	CATMSAGNSGRNEQFF
TRBV28	-	TRBJ1-3	TRBD1	TGTGCCAGCAGCCTGGACAGGGGGCACTCTGGAAACACCATATATTTT	CASSLDRGHSGNTIYF
TRBV6-5	-	TRBJ2-5	TRBD1	TGTGCCAGCAGTTACTCACGACAGGGTCAAGAGACCCAGTACTTC	CASSYSRQGQETQYF